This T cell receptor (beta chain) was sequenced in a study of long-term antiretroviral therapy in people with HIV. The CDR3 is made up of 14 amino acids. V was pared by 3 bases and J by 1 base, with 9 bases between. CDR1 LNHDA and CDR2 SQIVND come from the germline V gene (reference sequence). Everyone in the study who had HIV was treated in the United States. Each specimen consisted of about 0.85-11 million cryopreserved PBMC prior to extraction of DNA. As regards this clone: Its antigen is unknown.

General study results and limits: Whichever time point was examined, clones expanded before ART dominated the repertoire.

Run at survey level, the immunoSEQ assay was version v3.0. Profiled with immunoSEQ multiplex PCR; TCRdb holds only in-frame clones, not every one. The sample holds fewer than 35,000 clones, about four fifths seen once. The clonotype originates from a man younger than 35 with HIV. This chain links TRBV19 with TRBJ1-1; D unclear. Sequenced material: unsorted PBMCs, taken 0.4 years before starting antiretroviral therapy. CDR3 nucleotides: TGTGCCAGTAGTATCGGGCCTAGGAACACTGAAGCTTTCTTT. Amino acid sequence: CASSIGPRNTEAFF. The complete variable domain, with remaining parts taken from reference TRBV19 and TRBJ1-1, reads DGGITQSPKYLFRKEGQNVTLSCEQNLNHDAMYWYRQDPGQGLRLIYYSQIVNDFQKGDIAEGYSVSREKKESFPLTVTSAQKNPTAFYLCASSIGPRNTEAFFGQGTRLTVV.